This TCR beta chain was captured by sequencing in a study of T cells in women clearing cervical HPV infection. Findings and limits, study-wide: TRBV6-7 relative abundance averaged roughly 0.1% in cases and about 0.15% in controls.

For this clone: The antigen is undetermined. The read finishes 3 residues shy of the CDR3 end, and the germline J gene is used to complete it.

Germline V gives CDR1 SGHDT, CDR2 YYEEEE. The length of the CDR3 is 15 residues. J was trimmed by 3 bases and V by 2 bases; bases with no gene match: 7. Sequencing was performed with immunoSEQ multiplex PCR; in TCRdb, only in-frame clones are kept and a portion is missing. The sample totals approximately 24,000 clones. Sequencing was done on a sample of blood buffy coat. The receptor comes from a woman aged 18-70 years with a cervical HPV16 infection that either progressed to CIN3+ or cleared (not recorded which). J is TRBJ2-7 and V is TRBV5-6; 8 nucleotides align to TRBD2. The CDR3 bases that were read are TGTGCCAGCAGCTTAAGACTAGCGTCTCTCTACGAG. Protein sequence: CASSLRLASLYE. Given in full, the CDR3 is CASSLRLASLYEQYF.